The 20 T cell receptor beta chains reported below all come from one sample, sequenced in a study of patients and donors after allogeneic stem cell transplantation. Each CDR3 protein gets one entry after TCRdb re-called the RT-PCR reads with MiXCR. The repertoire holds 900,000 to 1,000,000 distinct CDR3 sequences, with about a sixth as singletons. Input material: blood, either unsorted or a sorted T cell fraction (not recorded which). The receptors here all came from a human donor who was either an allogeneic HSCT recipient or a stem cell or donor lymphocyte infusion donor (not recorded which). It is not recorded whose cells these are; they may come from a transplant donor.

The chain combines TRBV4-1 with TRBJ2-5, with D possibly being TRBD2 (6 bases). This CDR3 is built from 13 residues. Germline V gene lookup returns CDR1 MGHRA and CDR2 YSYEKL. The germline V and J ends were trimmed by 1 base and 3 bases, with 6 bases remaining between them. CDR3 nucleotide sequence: TGCGCCAGCAGCCAAGGACTAGAAGAGACCCAGTACTTC. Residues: CASSQGLEETQYF.

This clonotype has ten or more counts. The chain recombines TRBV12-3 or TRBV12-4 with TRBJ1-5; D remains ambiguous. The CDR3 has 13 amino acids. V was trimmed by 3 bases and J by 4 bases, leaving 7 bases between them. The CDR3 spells CASSFTGNQPQHF. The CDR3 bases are TGTGCCAGCAGTTTTACGGGGAATCAGCCCCAGCATTTT.

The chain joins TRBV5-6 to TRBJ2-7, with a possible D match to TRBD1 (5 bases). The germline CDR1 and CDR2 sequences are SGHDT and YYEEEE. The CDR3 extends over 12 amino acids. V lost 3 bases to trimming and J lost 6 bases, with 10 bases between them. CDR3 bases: TGTGCCAGCAGCTCAATCAGGGTCGAGCAGTACTTC. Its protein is CASSSIRVEQYF. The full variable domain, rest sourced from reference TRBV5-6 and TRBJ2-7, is DAGVTQSPTHLIKTRGQQVTLRCSPKSGHDTVSWYQQALGQGPQFIFQYYEEEERQRGNFPDRFSGHQFPNYSSELNVNALLLGDSALYLCASSSIRVEQYFGPGTRLTVT.

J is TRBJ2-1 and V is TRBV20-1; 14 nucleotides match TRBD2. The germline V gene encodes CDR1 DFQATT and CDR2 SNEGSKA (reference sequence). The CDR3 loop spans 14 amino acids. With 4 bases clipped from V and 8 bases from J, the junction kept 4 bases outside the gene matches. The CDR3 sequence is CSATGTSGGDEQFF. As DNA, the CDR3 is TGCAGTGCTACCGGGACTAGCGGGGGAGATGAGCAGTTCTTC.

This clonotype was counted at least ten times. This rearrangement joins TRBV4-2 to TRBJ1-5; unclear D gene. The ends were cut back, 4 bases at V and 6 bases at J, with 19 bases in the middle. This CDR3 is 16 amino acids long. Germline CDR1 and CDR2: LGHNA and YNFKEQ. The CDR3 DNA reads TGTGCCAGCAGCCCAATCGGGGATGGAGGGATTCAGCCCCAGCATTTT. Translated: CASSPIGDGGIQPQHF.

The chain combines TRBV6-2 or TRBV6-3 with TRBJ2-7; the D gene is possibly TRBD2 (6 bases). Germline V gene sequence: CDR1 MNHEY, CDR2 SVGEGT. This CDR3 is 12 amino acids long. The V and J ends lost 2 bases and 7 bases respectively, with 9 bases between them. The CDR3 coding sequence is TGTGCCAGCAGTTACGATGCGGGGGAGCAGTACTTC. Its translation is CASSYDAGEQYF.

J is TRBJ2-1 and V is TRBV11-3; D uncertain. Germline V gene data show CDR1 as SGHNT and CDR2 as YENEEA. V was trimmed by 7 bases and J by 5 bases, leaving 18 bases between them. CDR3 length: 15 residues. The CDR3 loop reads CASNERVRADNEQFF. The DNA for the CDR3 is TGTGCCAGCAACGAACGTGTCCGGGCTGACAATGAGCAGTTCTTC.

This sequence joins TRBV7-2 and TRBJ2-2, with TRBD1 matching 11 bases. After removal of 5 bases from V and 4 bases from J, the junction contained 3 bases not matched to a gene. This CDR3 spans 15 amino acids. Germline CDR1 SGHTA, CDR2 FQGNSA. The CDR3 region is CASSPDRGRTGELFF. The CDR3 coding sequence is TGTGCCAGCAGCCCGGACAGGGGGCGCACCGGGGAGCTGTTTTTT.

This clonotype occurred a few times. CDR3 DNA sequence: TGTGCCAGCAGTTGGGACAGGGCAAAATACAATGAGCAGTTCTTC. Amino acids: CASSWDRAKYNEQFF. The chain couples TRBV27 to TRBJ2-1; TRBD1 matches at 9 bases. Germline assignment: CDR1 MNHEY and CDR2 SMNVEV (reference sequence). The CDR3 contains 15 residues. With V trimmed by 4 bases and J by 4 bases, 5 bases remained unmatched.

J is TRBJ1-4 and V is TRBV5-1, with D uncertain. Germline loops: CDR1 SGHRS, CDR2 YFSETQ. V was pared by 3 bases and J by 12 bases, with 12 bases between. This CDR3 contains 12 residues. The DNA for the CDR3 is TGCGCCAGCAGCTCAGGAGGGCAGGAACTGTTTTTT. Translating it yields CASSSGGQELFF.

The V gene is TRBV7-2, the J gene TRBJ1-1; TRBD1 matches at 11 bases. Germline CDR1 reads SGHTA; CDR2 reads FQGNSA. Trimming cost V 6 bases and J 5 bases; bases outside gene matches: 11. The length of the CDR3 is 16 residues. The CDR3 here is CASSSGTGGSHTEAFF. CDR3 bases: TGTGCCAGCAGTTCCGGGACAGGGGGTTCGCATACTGAAGCTTTCTTT.

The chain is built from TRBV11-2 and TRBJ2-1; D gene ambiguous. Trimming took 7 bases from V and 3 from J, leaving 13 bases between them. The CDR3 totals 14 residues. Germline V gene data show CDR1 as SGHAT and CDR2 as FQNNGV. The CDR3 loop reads CASKSASIYNEQFF. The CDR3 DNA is TGTGCCAGCAAATCAGCTTCCATCTACAATGAGCAGTTCTTC.

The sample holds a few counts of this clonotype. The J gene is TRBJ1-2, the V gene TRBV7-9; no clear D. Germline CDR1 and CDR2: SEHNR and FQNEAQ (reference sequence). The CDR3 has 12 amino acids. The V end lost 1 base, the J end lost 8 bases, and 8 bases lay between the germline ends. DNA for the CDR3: TGTGCCAGCAGCTTAGGGTGGATAGGCTACACCTTC. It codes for CASSLGWIGYTF.

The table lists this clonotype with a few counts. In nucleotides, the CDR3 is TGTGCCAGCAGTTCCTCAGGTGGGCGCCGGAACTATGGCTACACCTTC. It yields the protein CASSSSGGRRNYGYTF. This chain connects TRBV12-3 or TRBV12-4 to TRBJ1-2; D gene uncertain. The V end was cut by 4 bases, the J end by 2 bases, with 17 bases between. The CDR3 consists of 16 residues.

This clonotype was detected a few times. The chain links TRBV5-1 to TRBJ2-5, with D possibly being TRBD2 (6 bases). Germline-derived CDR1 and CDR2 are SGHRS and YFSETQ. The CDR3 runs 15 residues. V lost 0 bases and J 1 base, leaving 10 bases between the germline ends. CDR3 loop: CASSLEVAVQETQYF. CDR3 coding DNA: TGCGCCAGCAGCTTGGAGGTAGCGGTCCAAGAGACCCAGTACTTC.

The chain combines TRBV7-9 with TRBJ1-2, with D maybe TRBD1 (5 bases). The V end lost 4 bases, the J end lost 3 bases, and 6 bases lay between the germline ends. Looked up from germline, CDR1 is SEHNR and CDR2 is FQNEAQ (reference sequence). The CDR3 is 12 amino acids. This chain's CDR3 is CASSSGYYGYTF. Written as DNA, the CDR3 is TGTGCCAGCAGCTCAGGGTACTATGGCTACACCTTC.

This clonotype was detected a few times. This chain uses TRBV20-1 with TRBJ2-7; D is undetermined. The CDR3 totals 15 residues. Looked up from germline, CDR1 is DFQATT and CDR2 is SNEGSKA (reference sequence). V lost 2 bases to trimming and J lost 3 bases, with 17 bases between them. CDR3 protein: CSARRLPRLSYEQYF. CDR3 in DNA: TGCAGTGCTAGACGGCTCCCTAGGCTAAGCTACGAGCAGTACTTC.

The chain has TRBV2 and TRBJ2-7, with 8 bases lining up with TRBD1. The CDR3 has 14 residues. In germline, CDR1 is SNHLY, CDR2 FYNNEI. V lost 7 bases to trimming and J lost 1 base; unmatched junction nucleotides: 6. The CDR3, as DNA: TGTGCCAGCATAGTAGACAGGGGATCCTACGAGCAGTACTTC. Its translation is CASIVDRGSYEQYF. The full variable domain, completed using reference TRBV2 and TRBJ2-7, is EPEVTQTPSHQVTQMGQEVILRCVPISNHLYFYWYRQILGQKVEFLVSFYNNEISEKSEIFDDQFSVERPDGSNFTLKIRSTKLEDSAMYFCASIVDRGSYEQYFGPGTRLTVT.

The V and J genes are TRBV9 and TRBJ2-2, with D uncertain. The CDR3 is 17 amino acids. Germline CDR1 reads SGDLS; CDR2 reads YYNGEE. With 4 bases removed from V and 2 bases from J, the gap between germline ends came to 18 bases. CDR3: CASSNEGRAINTGELFF. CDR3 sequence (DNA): TGTGCCAGCAGCAACGAAGGACGAGCTATCAACACCGGGGAGCTGTTTTTT.

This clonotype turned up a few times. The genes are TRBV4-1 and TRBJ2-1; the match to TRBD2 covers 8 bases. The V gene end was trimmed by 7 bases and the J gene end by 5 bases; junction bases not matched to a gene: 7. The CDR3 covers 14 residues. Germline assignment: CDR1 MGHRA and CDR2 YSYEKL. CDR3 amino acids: CASNRLTSDNEQFF. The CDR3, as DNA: TGCGCCAGCAACCGCTTGACTAGCGACAATGAGCAGTTCTTC.